This TCR beta chain was sequenced during a study of regulatory T cells in long-lasting Graves disease. About the study: Patients newly diagnosed with Graves' had been on antithyroid drugs for under 3 months.

V was shortened by 4 bases and J by 2 bases, with 20 bases between the two germline ends. Germline V gene lookup returns CDR1 DFQATT and CDR2 SNEGSKA (reference sequence). The CDR3 sequence is 16 residues long. Time point meaning: newly diagnosed GD, antithyroid drugs for less than 3 months. TCR sequences were obtained from RNA taken from PBMCs. For TCR beta, libraries came from iRepertoire HTBI primers and Arm-PCR of CDR3 regions. TCRdb itself ran the multiplex PCR reads through MiXCR, one entry per CDR3 protein. The sample holds 450,000 to 600,000 distinct CDR3 sequences, approximately 12% seen once. These data were also filed under a second study, of T cells in Graves' hyperthyroidism and ophthalmopathy. Per that paper: A set of HTBI primers served as the primers for a first-round RT-PCR of the TCR CDR3.

The clonotype was recovered from a man aged 25-45 years with Graves disease. V gene TRBV20-1 combines with J gene TRBJ2-5, with D hard to call. The source was peripheral blood mononuclear cells (PBMCs), collected at new diagnosis, from a patient treated with antithyroid drugs. The CDR3 region has the DNA TGCAGTGCTACCCCCGTTGTGAGGAGCTGGCAAGAGACCCAGTACTTC. This codes for CSATPVVRSWQETQYF.